Listed below are T cell receptor beta chains from one sample, sequenced in a study of blood T cell repertoires in COVID-19. Here immunoSEQ multiplex PCR was the method, and the copy in TCRdb shows in-frame clones only, minus some. The sample shows approximately 31,000 clones, around 89% of them seen only once. The sequenced sample consisted of peripheral blood. Source of these receptors: a man aged 55 to 69 with active COVID-19. The CDR3 runs from the conserved cysteine through the conserved F or W. A D gene is named only where the DNA matches it firmly. Expanded clones are given a class, and other clones once, few, many or no size at all.

CASSRTGAGDETQYF | TGTGCCAGCAGTAGAACCGGAGCGGGGGATGAGACCCAGTACTTC | TRBV9 | TRBD2 | . | 15 | TRBJ2-5
CASSALQAGGETQYF | TGTGCCAGCAGCGCCCTCCAAGCGGGGGGAGAGACCCAGTACTTC | TRBV9 | TRBD2 | . | 15 | TRBJ2-5
CASTVRDRSTDTQYF | TGTGCCAGCACCGTCCGGGACAGAAGCACAGATACGCAGTATTTT | TRBV2 | TRBD1 | . | 15 | TRBJ2-3
CASSYQGREAFF | TGTGCCAGCAGTTACCAGGGCCGAGAAGCTTTCTTT | TRBV6-2/TRBV6-3 | . | . | 12 | TRBJ1-1
CASSEGGASYEQYF | TGCGCCAGCAGTGAGGGGGGCGCTTCCTACGAGCAGTACTTC | TRBV10-1 | . | . | 14 | TRBJ2-7
CASSPRTGLSNQPQHF | TGTGCCAGCTCACCAAGGACAGGGCTAAGCAATCAGCCCCAGCATTTT | TRBV18 | TRBD1 | . | 16 | TRBJ1-5
CATYRGSGEQYF | TGTGCCACATACCGGGGGTCGGGAGAGCAGTACTTC | TRBV10-3 | . | . | 12 | TRBJ2-7
CASSYSVQGATNEKLFF | TGTGCCAGCAGTTACTCGGTGCAGGGGGCAACTAATGAAAAACTGTTTTTT | TRBV6-2/TRBV6-3 | TRBD1 | . | 17 | TRBJ1-4
CASSGGQGRQETQYF | TGTGCCAGCAGCGGAGGACAGGGGCGACAAGAGACCCAGTACTTC | TRBV7-2 | TRBD1 | . | 15 | TRBJ2-5
CASSIQGGGGTDTQYF | TGTGCCAGCAGCATCCAAGGAGGGGGGGGCACAGATACGCAGTATTTT | TRBV7-9 | . | . | 16 | TRBJ2-3
CASSLVGQGVYGYTF | TGTGCCAGCAGCTTGGTTGGACAGGGGGTTTATGGCTACACCTTC | TRBV5-4 | TRBD1 | . | 15 | TRBJ1-2
CASSHLDMSSYNSPLHF | TGTGCCAGCAGCCACCTTGACATGAGCTCCTATAATTCACCCCTCCACTTT | TRBV4-2 | . | . | 17 | TRBJ1-6
CASSVEENTGELFF | TGTGCCAGCAGCGTGGAGGAGAACACCGGGGAGCTGTTTTTT | TRBV6-4 | . | . | 14 | TRBJ2-2
CASSAQDAYEQYF | TGTGCCAGTAGTGCACAGGACGCCTACGAGCAGTACTTC | TRBV19 | . | . | 13 | TRBJ2-7
CASHDRARRNQPQHF | TGTGCCAGTCACGACAGGGCGAGGCGCAATCAGCCCCAGCATTTT | TRBV19 | TRBD1 | few | 15 | TRBJ1-5
CASSQSLGSNYGYTF | TGCGCCAGCAGCCAAAGCCTAGGCAGTAACTATGGCTACACCTTC | TRBV4-3 | . | . | 15 | TRBJ1-2
CASSGVMARNSPLHF | TGTGCCAGCAGCGGCGTAATGGCGCGGAATTCACCCCTCCACTTT | TRBV5-5 | . | . | 15 | TRBJ1-6
CASSRTSGGQETQYF | TGTGCCAGCAGTCGGACTAGCGGGGGCCAAGAGACCCAGTACTTC | TRBV9 | TRBD2 | . | 15 | TRBJ2-5
CASSQDHQARIQYF | TGTGCCAGCAGCCAAGATCACCAGGCCCGCATTCAGTACTTC | TRBV3-1/TRBV3-2 | . | . | 14 | TRBJ2-4
CSAGTGDFLYGYTF | TGCAGCGCCGGGACAGGGGACTTTCTCTATGGCTACACCTTC | TRBV29-1 | TRBD1 | . | 14 | TRBJ1-2
CASSHTPGQGDEKLFF | TGCGCCAGCAGCCATACACCGGGACAGGGAGATGAAAAACTGTTTTTT | TRBV5-1 | TRBD1 | . | 16 | TRBJ1-4
CASTRGGQLAYEQYF | TGTGCCAGTACTAGGGGCGGCCAGCTTGCCTACGAGCAGTACTTC | TRBV19 | . | . | 15 | TRBJ2-7
CASSSGLAGGLYEQYF | TGTGCCAGCAGCTCCGGACTAGCGGGGGGGCTCTACGAGCAGTACTTC | TRBV5-4 | TRBD2 | . | 16 | TRBJ2-7
CASSERRWGGRETQYF | TGTGCCAGCAGCGAAAGAAGGTGGGGGGGGAGAGAGACCCAGTACTTC | TRBV2 | TRBD2 | . | 16 | TRBJ2-5
CSVKAQGNTEAFF | TGCAGCGTAAAGGCACAGGGGAACACTGAAGCTTTCTTT | TRBV29-1 | . | . | 13 | TRBJ1-1
CASSATHRGPVGYTF | TGTGCCAGCAGCGCAACCCACAGGGGGCCAGTTGGCTACACCTTC | TRBV7-3 | TRBD1 | . | 15 | TRBJ1-2
CASSLRDLTEAFF | TGTGCCAGCAGTCTCAGGGATTTGACTGAAGCTTTCTTT | TRBV6-5 | . | . | 13 | TRBJ1-1
CASTSQAGLNSPLHF | TGTGCCAGCACATCTCAAGCCGGTCTTAATTCACCCCTCCACTTT | TRBV2 | . | . | 15 | TRBJ1-6
CASSLEGGSRTEAFF | TGCGCCAGCAGCTTGGAAGGGGGCTCCCGCACTGAAGCTTTCTTT | TRBV5-1 | TRBD1 | . | 15 | TRBJ1-1
CASSLRGQGVEQFF | TGTGCCAGCAGCTTGAGGGGACAGGGGGTTGAGCAGTTCTTC | TRBV7-2 | TRBD1 | . | 14 | TRBJ2-1
CAISETRSTGELFF | TGTGCCATCAGTGAGACTAGGAGTACCGGGGAGCTGTTTTTT | TRBV10-3 | . | . | 14 | TRBJ2-2
CASSIGRGDKETQYF | TGTGCCAGTAGTATAGGGCGGGGCGATAAGGAGACCCAGTACTTC | TRBV19 | . | . | 15 | TRBJ2-5
CASSYSGRASGQETQYF | TGTGCCAGCAGTTACTCAGGGCGGGCTAGCGGTCAGGAGACCCAGTACTTC | TRBV6-2/TRBV6-3 | TRBD2 | . | 17 | TRBJ2-5
CASSGQWNTEAFF | TGTGCCAGCAGTGGACAGTGGAACACTGAAGCTTTCTTT | TRBV2 | . | . | 13 | TRBJ1-1
CASSNRQGGYGYTF | TGTGCCAGCAGCAACCGACAGGGGGGCTATGGCTACACCTTC | TRBV5-8 | TRBD1 | once | 14 | TRBJ1-2
CASSRAGGADTQYF | TGTGCCAGCAGCCGAGCGGGGGGAGCAGATACGCAGTATTTT | TRBV3-1/TRBV3-2 | TRBD2 | . | 14 | TRBJ2-3
CATSRTGVRGEKLFF | TGTGCCACCAGTAGGACAGGGGTCCGCGGTGAAAAACTGTTTTTT | TRBV24-1 | TRBD1 | . | 15 | TRBJ1-4
CASSLAGTGGPYEQYF | TGTGCCAGCAGCTTAGCGGGGACAGGGGGCCCCTACGAGCAGTACTTC | TRBV7-9 | TRBD1 | few | 16 | TRBJ2-7
CASSIVKGNYGYTF | TGTGCCAGTAGTATAGTCAAGGGGAACTATGGCTACACCTTC | TRBV19 | . | . | 14 | TRBJ1-2
CASSSGADTIYF | TGTGCCAGCAGCTCAGGGGCGGACACCATATATTTT | TRBV7-9 | . | . | 12 | TRBJ1-3
CASSLLAQGFNEKLFF | TGTGCCAGCAGTTTATTGGCCCAGGGCTTTAATGAAAAACTGTTTTTT | TRBV28 | . | . | 16 | TRBJ1-4